A selection of T cell receptor beta chains follows, all from one sample in a study of blood T cell repertoires in COVID-19. Profiled with immunoSEQ multiplex PCR; TCRdb holds only in-frame clones, not every one. The sample lists around 150,000 clones; 70% to 85% were seen once. The sample comprised peripheral blood. The origin of the receptors is a human donor in a cohort sampled during active COVID-19. The CDR3 runs from the conserved cysteine through the conserved F or W. D genes are given only for firm matches. The listing skips clone size in some rows; elsewhere it reads once, few, many or a size class.

v_gene	abundance	j_gene	d_gene	CDR3nt	CDR3aa
TRBV5-4	NA	TRBJ2-1	TRBD2	TGTGCCAGCCGGGGGGACAATGAGCAGTTCTTC	CASRGDNEQFF
TRBV5-5	NA	TRBJ2-5	TRBD2	TGTGCCAGCAGCTTGGCTCCGACTAGCAGCCACCAAGAGACCCAGTACTTC	CASSLAPTSSHQETQYF
TRBV7-2	once	TRBJ2-5	TRBD2	TGTGCCAGCAGCCCGCGGACTAGCGGGGGGGTGGAGACCCAGTACTTC	CASSPRTSGGVETQYF
TRBV29-1	NA	TRBJ2-1	NA	TGCAGCGTTGTTACCTACAATGAGCAGTTCTTC	CSVVTYNEQFF
TRBV14	NA	TRBJ2-7	TRBD2	TGTGCCAGCAGCCAAGCCCCTGGCTCCGGGGGGGCCTACGAGCAGTACTTC	CASSQAPGSGGAYEQYF
TRBV7-9	NA	TRBJ1-1	NA	TGTGCCAGCAGCTCTTCCCCGGGAAGAAAAATGAACACTGAAGCTTTCTTT	CASSSSPGRKMNTEAFF
TRBV7-2	many	TRBJ1-2	NA	TGTGCCAGCAGCTTAGGAACCTATAACACGGGAGGCTACACCTTC	CASSLGTYNTGGYTF
TRBV7-2	NA	TRBJ1-3	NA	TGTGCCAGCAGCTTAGGGGGGGGAATTGGAAACACCATATATTTT	CASSLGGGIGNTIYF
TRBV9	NA	TRBJ2-5	NA	TGTGCCAGCAGCGTAGGCGTAATGAAAGAGACCCAGTACTTC	CASSVGVMKETQYF
TRBV4-1	NA	TRBJ1-1	NA	TGCGCCACCAAACGCCGAGAAATGAACACTGAAGCTTTCTTT	CATKRREMNTEAFF
TRBV10-3	NA	TRBJ1-4	NA	TGTGCCATCAATCTTGGAGGGGAAGATGAAAAACTGTTTTTT	CAINLGGEDEKLFF
TRBV4-1	NA	TRBJ2-1	NA	TGCGCCAGCAGCCAAGGGAGGGAAACCTACAATGAGCAGTTCTTC	CASSQGRETYNEQFF
TRBV5-6	NA	TRBJ2-7	TRBD1	TGTGCCAGCAGCTTATCAGGGGGTCGCTACGAGCAGTACTTC	CASSLSGGRYEQYF
TRBV9	once	TRBJ2-1	NA	TGTGCCAGCAGCCTAACAGGGAACTCCTACAATGAGCAGTTCTTC	CASSLTGNSYNEQFF
TRBV20-1	few	TRBJ1-1	NA	TGCAGTGCTAGTTGGGCGGGGCGGACTGGCACTGAAGCTTTCTTT	CSASWAGRTGTEAFF
TRBV25-1	NA	TRBJ2-3	TRBD2	TGTGCCAGCAGTCCCCCGGGACTAGCGGGGGGGGCAGATACGCAGTATTTT	CASSPPGLAGGADTQYF
TRBV7-2	NA	TRBJ1-4	NA	TGTGCCAGCAGCCCGGACATAAGAGATCAAAAACTGTTTTTT	CASSPDIRDQKLFF
TRBV6-6	NA	TRBJ1-2	NA	TGTGCCAGCCGCAATGGACAGCATGGCTACACCTTC	CASRNGQHGYTF